The 3 T cell receptor beta chains in this list originate from one sample, sequenced in a study of blood T cell repertoires in COVID-19. Measured with immunoSEQ multiplex PCR; TCRdb has only the in-frame clones, and not every one. The table lists around 200,000 clones, roughly 87% of them singletons. Sequencing was performed on peripheral blood. The receptors were sampled from a man between 40 and 49 years old with active or convalescent COVID-19.

This clone was seen a single time. The chain joins TRBV11-2 to TRBJ2-5; possibly TRBD1 for D (5 bases). This CDR3 has 15 residues. Germline CDR1 reads SGHAT; CDR2 reads FQNNGV. Trimming removed 5 bases from V and 4 bases from J, with 17 bases in between. The CDR3 region has the DNA TGTGCCAGCAGCGCTCAAAGGGGTTTCGGAGAGACCCAGTACTTC. It codes for CASSAQRGFGETQYF.

This clone was seen just once. This rearrangement joins TRBV2 to TRBJ1-2, with TRBD1 matching 10 bases. J was trimmed by 2 bases and V by 7 bases; bases with no gene match: 4. Germline V lookup: CDR1 SNHLY, CDR2 FYNNEI. This CDR3 comprises 14 residues. The CDR3, as DNA: TGTGCCAGCACCCCGGACAGGGGGAACTATGGCTACACCTTC. Amino acid sequence: CASTPDRGNYGYTF.

The chain employs TRBV30 and TRBJ1-2, with 10 positions matching TRBD1. The germline gives CDR1 GTSNPN, CDR2 SVGIG (reference sequence). The V segment lost 4 bases and the J segment 3 bases; nucleotides outside the gene matches: 2. This CDR3 spans 13 amino acids. The CDR3 is CAWMTGGYYGYTF. CDR3 coding DNA: TGTGCCTGGATGACAGGGGGCTACTATGGCTACACCTTC.